This TCR beta chain was obtained from a study of metastatic and nonmetastatic thyroid tumors. None of the patients had undergone any treatment ahead of thyroid surgery. The CDR3 runs 15 residues. Trimming removed 4 bases at V and 6 bases at J, with 20 bases between. The V gene's germline CDR1 is SGDLS and CDR2 YYNGEE. TCRdb reassembled clones from the PCR reads with MiXCR. The table has about 22,000 clones, roughly a sixth seen once. What was sequenced was adjacent normal tissue. This chain links TRBV9 with TRBJ2-7; maybe TRBD2 (6 bases). The sequence derives from a male donor with papillary thyroid cancer or a benign thyroid nodule (not recorded which). Some clones in this sample may be carry-over from other donors' samples. CDR3 in DNA: TGTGCCAGCAGCCCCCCCCGGGGGAATTTTGTCGAGCAGTACTTC. It encodes CASSPPRGNFVEQYF.